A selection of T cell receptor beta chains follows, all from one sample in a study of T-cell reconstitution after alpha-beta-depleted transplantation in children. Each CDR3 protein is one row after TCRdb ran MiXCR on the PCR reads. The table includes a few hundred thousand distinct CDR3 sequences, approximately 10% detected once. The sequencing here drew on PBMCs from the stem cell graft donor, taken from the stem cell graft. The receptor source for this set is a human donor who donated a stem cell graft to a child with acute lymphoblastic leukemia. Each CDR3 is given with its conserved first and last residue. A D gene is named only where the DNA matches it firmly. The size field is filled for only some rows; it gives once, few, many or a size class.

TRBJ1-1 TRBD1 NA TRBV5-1 CASSLARTDGLGQYLNTEAFF TGCGCCAGCAGCTTGGCCAGAACCGACGGGTTGGGACAGTACTTGAACACTGAAGCTTTCTTT
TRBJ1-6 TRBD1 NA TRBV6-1 CASSPDRARAQLHF TGTGCCAGCAGTCCGGACAGGGCTAGGGCGCAGCTCCACTTT
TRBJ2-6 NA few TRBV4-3 CASSQETGNSGANVLTF TGCGCCAGCAGCCAAGAGACTGGGAACTCTGGGGCCAACGTCCTGACTTTC
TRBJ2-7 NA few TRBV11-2 CASSLQVNEQYF TGTGCCAGCAGCTTACAGGTGAACGAGCAGTACTTC
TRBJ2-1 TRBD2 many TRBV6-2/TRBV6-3 CASSETSGSSYNEQFF TGTGCCAGCAGTGAGACTAGCGGGAGCTCCTACAATGAGCAGTTCTTC
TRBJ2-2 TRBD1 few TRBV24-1 CATSFRGLTGELFF TGTGCCACCAGCTTCAGGGGGCTCACCGGGGAGCTGTTTTTT
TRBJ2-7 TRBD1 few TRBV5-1 CASQQGGDYEQYF TGCGCCAGTCAACAGGGGGGTGACTACGAGCAGTACTTC
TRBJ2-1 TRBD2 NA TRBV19 CASTLGGANNEQFF TGTGCCAGTACCCTGGGAGGGGCTAACAATGAGCAGTTCTTC
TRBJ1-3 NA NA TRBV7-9 CASSHSTAPGNTIYF TGTGCCAGCAGTCATTCGACAGCTCCTGGAAACACCATATATTTT
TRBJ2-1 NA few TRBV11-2 CASSLDVSGFFARDGVGEQFF TGTGCCAGCAGCTTAGATGTGAGTGGGTTTTTTGCGAGAGACGGTGTTGGTGAGCAGTTCTTC
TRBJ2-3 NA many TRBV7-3 CASSPPGADTQYF TGTGCCAGCAGCCCCCCCGGGGCAGATACGCAGTATTTT
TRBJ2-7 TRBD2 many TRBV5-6 CASSHLAGFYEQYF TGTGCCAGCAGCCACCTAGCGGGGTTCTACGAGCAGTACTTC
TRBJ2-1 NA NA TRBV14 CASSPPGAGFNEQFF TGTGCCAGCAGCCCCCCGGGAGCCGGTTTCAATGAGCAGTTCTTC
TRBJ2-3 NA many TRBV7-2 CASSLVPGRVADTQYF TGTGCCAGCAGCTTAGTCCCCGGACGGGTCGCAGATACGCAGTATTTT
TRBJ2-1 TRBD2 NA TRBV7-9 CASSLRSGTANEQFF TGTGCCAGCAGCTTACGAAGCGGGACGGCTAATGAGCAGTTCTTC
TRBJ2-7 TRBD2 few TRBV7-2 CASSWIPSGAAYEQYF TGTGCCAGCAGCTGGATCCCTAGCGGGGCGGCCTACGAGCAGTACTTC